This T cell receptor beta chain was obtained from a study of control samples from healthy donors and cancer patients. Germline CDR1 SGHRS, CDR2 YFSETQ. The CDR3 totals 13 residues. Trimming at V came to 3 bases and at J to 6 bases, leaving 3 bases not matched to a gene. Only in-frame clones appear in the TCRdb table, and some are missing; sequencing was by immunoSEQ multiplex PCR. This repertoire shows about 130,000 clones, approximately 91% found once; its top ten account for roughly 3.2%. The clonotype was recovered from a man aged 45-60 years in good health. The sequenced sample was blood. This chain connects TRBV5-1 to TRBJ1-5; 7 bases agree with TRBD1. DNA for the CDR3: TGCGCCAGCAGCTCAGGGGGGGCTCAGCCCCAGCATTTT. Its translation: CASSSGGAQPQHF.